These T cell receptor beta chains were read from a single sample in a study of regulatory T cells in long-lasting Graves disease. TCRdb ran MiXCR on the multiplex PCR reads and lists one entry per CDR3 protein. In the table there are 530,000 or so distinct CDR3 sequences, about 15% of which are singletons. The sample was also reused in another study, on T cells in Graves' hyperthyroidism and ophthalmopathy.

The sequencing used peripheral blood mononuclear cells (PBMCs), collected at new diagnosis, from a patient treated with antithyroid drugs. The receptors stem from a man aged 18 to 35 with Graves disease. Each CDR3 is given with its conserved first and last residue. The D gene is left open where the match is weak. Clone size is stated in some rows and not others, as once, few, many or a class when expanded.

TRBJ2-7 TRBV3-1 TRBD2 few TGTGCCAGCAGCCCGGCGGGAGTATTATACGAGCAGTACTTC CASSPAGVLYEQYF
TRBJ2-5 TRBV7-9 TRBD1 few TGTGCCAGCAGCCCACGGACAGGGGCGGAGGAGACCCAGTACTTC CASSPRTGAEETQYF
TRBJ2-7 TRBV30 - few TGTGCCTGGAGTTCACAGGGTAACGAGCAGTACTTC CAWSSQGNEQYF
TRBJ1-2 TRBV4-1 - few TGCGCCAGCAGCGCCTCACCAGGGTCCCACTATGGCTACACCTTC CASSASPGSHYGYTF
TRBJ2-6 TRBV24-1 TRBD1 few TGTGCCACCAGTGGCCAACCGGGACAGGGGACTCTTAGGGCCAACGTCCTGACTTTC CATSGQPGQGTLRANVLTF
TRBJ1-2 TRBV24-1 - many TGTGCCACCAGTGATTTGTCAGGTGGCTACACCTTC CATSDLSGGYTF
TRBJ2-5 TRBV15 TRBD1 - TGTGCCACCAGCGGGGACAGGGACCAAGAGACCCAGTACTTC CATSGDRDQETQYF
TRBJ2-5 TRBV6-6 TRBD2 few TGTGCCAGCAGTTACTCGGGTTTAGCGGGAGGTGAGACCCAGTACTTC CASSYSGLAGGETQYF
TRBJ2-1 TRBV20-1 TRBD2 few TGCAGTGCTAACCCCGGGACTAGCGGGACTGGGCAGTTCTTC CSANPGTSGTGQFF
TRBJ1-5 TRBV19 TRBD1 - TGTGCCAGTAGTATAGGGACAGGGGACAATCAGCCCCAGCATTTT CASSIGTGDNQPQHF
TRBJ1-5 TRBV12-3/TRBV12-4 TRBD1 many TGTGCCAGCAGTTTCGAGGGGACAGTCTCCCAACGGCATTTT CASSFEGTVSQRHF
TRBJ1-6 TRBV6-5 - - TGTGCCAGCAGTTACACCCCCGACAGAGCAAGTTCACCCCTCCACTTT CASSYTPDRASSPLHF
TRBJ2-5 TRBV30 - few TGTGCATTGACAAAGCGGGCCTCGGCACAAGAGACCCAGTACTTC CALTKRASAQETQYF
TRBJ2-1 TRBV28 TRBD2 many TGTGCCAGCAGTTATTTAGCGGGGGACAATGAGCAGTTCTTC CASSYLAGDNEQFF
TRBJ1-5 TRBV10-3 - - TGTGCCGCTTCACGCGCACAGAATAGCAATCAGCCCCAGCATTTT CAASRAQNSNQPQHF
TRBJ1-1 TRBV29-1 - many TGCAGCGTTGAAGACAGAAGGGGTCGGACTGAAGCTTTCTTT CSVEDRRGRTEAFF
TRBJ1-3 TRBV27 - few TGTGCCAGCAGTCCGATTGACAGAGGAAACACCATATATTTT CASSPIDRGNTIYF
TRBJ1-1 TRBV6-1 - many TGTGCCAGCAGCTCCTCGGTTAGGGACACTGAAGCTTTCTTT CASSSSVRDTEAFF
TRBJ1-1 TRBV12-3/TRBV12-4 - - TGTGCCAGCAGTTCCGGGCCAGAAGTTAACCACTTTCCAGCTTTCTTT CASSSGPEVNHFPAFF
TRBJ2-1 TRBV2 TRBD2 - TGTGCCAGCAGTGAACTAGCGGGTAAGAGGTCGAATGAGCAGTTCTTC CASSELAGKRSNEQFF
TRBJ2-2 TRBV13 TRBD2 few TGTGCCAGCAGCTTAGCTCTTGGACTAGTCCCCGGGGAGCTGTTTTTT CASSLALGLVPGELFF
TRBJ2-1 TRBV3-1 TRBD1 few TGTGCCAGCAGCCACGACAGGGGAGCCTACAATGAGCAGTTCTTC CASSHDRGAYNEQFF
TRBJ2-1 TRBV30 TRBD2 - TGTGCCTGGGGAAAACTAGCGGGAGGTTCCGAGCAGTTCTTC CAWGKLAGGSEQFF